A selection of T cell receptor beta chains follows, all from one sample in a study of blood T cell repertoires in COVID-19. Some clones are missing from TCRdb's copy, which holds only in-frame ones; the method was immunoSEQ multiplex PCR. Counted here are about 280,000 clones, 85% to 90% occurring once; the ten biggest clones make up 2% to 2.5%. Sequenced sample: PBMCs or T cells enriched from blood (not recorded which). The receptors derive from an older woman in a cohort exposed to, infected with or recovered from COVID-19 (not recorded which). Both conserved end residues are part of each CDR3. The D gene is left open where the match is weak. Not every row has a clone size; where given, it reads once, few, many or a size class.

j_gene,d_gene,abundance,v_gene,CDR3nt,CDR3aa
TRBJ2-1,TRBD2,few,TRBV10-1,TGCGCCAGCAGTGAGGGGTTGGGGGAGGGCGATGGTGAGCAGTTCTTC,CASSEGLGEGDGEQFF
TRBJ1-3,-,-,TRBV28,TGTGCCAGCATGGAGCGGAGAAACACCATATATTTT,CASMERRNTIYF
TRBJ1-2,-,-,TRBV2,TGTGCCAGCAGTGAACGACGGCAGAGTCGGGGTTGGGGCTACACCTTC,CASSERRQSRGWGYTF
TRBJ2-5,TRBD2,few,TRBV5-6,TGTGCCAGCAGCTTGAGAGGTGGCGGGAGCCAAGAGACCCAGTACTTC,CASSLRGGGSQETQYF
TRBJ1-4,TRBD1,-,TRBV24-1,TGTGCCACCAGTGATAAGTCTGGGACAGGGTTTGAAAAACTGTTTTTT,CATSDKSGTGFEKLFF
TRBJ2-7,-,-,TRBV9,TGTGCCAGCAGCCCGCAAGCCGTGACCTACGAGCAGTACTTC,CASSPQAVTYEQYF
TRBJ2-3,-,-,TRBV10-2,TGCGCCAGCAAACGGTTCACAGATACGCAGTATTTT,CASKRFTDTQYF
TRBJ2-7,TRBD1,-,TRBV7-9,TGTGCCAGCAGCCCAACGACAGGGACCTACGAGCAGTACTTC,CASSPTTGTYEQYF
TRBJ1-2,-,-,TRBV10-3,TGTGCCATCAGTGAGACGACCTACAGGGAGAGGGGCTACACCTTC,CAISETTYRERGYTF
TRBJ1-1,TRBD1,-,TRBV29-1,TGCAGCGGCGGACAGGGATATACTGAAGCTTTCTTT,CSGGQGYTEAFF
TRBJ2-3,TRBD1,-,TRBV6-1,TGTGCCAGCAGTGAGGGACAGGGGGCCGCAGATACGCAGTATTTT,CASSEGQGAADTQYF
TRBJ1-6,-,once,TRBV7-8,TGTGCCAGCAGTACTGTGGGTACACTAACAAATTCACCCCTCCACTTT,CASSTVGTLTNSPLHF
TRBJ1-5,TRBD1,-,TRBV27,TGTGCCAGCAGTTTCCTGACAGGGATTAATCAGCCCCAGCATTTT,CASSFLTGINQPQHF
TRBJ1-1,-,-,TRBV10-2,TGCGCCAGCAGTCCTCAGGGTTACACTGAAGCTTTCTTT,CASSPQGYTEAFF
TRBJ1-2,TRBD1,once,TRBV28,TGTGCCAGCAGTGACCCCGGGACAGGGGGAGCTAACTATGGCTACACCTTC,CASSDPGTGGANYGYTF
TRBJ1-2,-,-,TRBV7-9,TGTGCCAGCACCGGGGGGGGCGGCTACACCTTC,CASTGGGGYTF